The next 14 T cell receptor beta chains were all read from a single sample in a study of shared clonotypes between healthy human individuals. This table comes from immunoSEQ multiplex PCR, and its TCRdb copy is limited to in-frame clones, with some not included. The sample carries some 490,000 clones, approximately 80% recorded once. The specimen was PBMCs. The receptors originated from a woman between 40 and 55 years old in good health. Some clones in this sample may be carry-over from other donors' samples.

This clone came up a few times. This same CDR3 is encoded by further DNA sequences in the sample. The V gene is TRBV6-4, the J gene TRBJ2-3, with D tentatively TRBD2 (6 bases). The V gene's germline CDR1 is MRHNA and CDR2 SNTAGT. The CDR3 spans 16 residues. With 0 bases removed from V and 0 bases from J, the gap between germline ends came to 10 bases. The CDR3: CASSDSAGSSTDTQYF. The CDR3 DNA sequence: TGTGCCAGCAGTGACTCAGCGGGTTCTAGCACAGATACGCAGTATTTT.

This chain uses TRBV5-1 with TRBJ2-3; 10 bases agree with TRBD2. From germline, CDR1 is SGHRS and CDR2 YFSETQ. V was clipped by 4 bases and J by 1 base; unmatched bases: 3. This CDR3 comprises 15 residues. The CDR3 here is CASSTGLAGTDTQYF. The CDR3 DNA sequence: TGCGCCAGCAGCACAGGACTAGCGGGCACAGATACGCAGTATTTT. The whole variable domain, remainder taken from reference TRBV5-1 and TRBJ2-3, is KAGVTQTPRYLIKTRGQQVTLSCSPISGHRSVSWYQQTPGQGLQFLFEYFSETQRNKGNFPGRFSGRQFSNSRSEMNVSTLELGDSALYLCASSTGLAGTDTQYFGPGTRLTVL.

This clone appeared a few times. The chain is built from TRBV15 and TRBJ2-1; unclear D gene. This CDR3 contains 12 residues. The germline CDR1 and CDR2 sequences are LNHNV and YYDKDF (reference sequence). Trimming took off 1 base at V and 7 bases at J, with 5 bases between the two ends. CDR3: CATSRVANEQFF. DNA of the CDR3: TGTGCCACCAGCAGAGTTGCTAATGAGCAGTTCTTC.

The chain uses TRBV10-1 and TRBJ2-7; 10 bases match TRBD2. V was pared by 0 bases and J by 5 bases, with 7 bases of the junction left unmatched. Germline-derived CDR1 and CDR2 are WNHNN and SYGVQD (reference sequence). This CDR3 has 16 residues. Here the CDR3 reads CASSESSLAGVNEQYF. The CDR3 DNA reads TGCGCCAGCAGTGAGTCGAGTCTAGCGGGAGTTAACGAGCAGTACTTC.

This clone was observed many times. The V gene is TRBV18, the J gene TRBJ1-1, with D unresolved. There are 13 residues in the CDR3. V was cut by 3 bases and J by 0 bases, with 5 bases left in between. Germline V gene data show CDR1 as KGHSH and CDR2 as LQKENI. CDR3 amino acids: CASSPAVNTEAFF. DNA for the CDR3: TGTGCCAGCTCACCGGCGGTGAACACTGAAGCTTTCTTT.

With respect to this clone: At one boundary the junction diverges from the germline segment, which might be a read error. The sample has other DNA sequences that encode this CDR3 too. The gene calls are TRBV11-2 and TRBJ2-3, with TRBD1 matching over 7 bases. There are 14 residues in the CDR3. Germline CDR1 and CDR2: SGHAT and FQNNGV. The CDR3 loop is CASSTGQATDTQYF. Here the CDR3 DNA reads TGTGCTAGCAGCACAGGACAGGCCACAGATACGCAGTATTTT. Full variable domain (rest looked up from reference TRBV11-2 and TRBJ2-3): EAGVAQSPRYKIIEKRQSVAFWCNPISGHATLYWYQQILGQGPKLLIQFQNNGVVDDSQLPKDRFSAERLKGVDSTLKIQPAKLEDSAVYLCASSTGQATDTQYFGPGTRLTVL.

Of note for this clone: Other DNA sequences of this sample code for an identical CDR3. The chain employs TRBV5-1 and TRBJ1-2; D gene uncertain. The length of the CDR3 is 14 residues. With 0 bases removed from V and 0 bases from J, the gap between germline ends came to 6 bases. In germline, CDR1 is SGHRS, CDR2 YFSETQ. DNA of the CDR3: TGCGCCAGCAGCTTGGAAGGGTCTAACTATGGCTACACCTTC. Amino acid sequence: CASSLEGSNYGYTF.

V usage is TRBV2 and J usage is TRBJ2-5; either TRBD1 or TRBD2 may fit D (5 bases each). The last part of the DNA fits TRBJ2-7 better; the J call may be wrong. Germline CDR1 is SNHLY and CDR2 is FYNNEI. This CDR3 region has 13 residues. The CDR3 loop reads CASGGRTTYEQYF. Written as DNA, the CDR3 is TGTGCCAGTGGGGGACGGACGACCTACGAGCAGTACTTC.

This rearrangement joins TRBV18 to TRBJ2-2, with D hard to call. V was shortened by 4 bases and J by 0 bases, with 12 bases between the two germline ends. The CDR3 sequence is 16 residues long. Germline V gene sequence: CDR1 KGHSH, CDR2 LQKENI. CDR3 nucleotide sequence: TGTGCCAGCTCACGCGGTGTAGAGGCGAACACCGGGGAGCTGTTTTTT. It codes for CASSRGVEANTGELFF.

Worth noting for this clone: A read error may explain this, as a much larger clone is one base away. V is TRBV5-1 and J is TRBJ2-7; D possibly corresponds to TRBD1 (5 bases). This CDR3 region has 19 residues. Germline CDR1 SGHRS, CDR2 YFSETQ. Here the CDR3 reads CASSLDRSGARIKGSEQHF. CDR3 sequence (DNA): TGCGCCAGCAGCTTGGACAGGTCTGGAGCTCGGATCAAGGGGTCCGAGCAGCACTTC.

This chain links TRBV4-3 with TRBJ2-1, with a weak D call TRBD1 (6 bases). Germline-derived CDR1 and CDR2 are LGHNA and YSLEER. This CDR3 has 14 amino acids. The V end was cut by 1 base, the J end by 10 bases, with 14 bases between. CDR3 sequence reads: CASSQVGAGTEQFF. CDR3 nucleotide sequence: TGCGCCAGCAGCCAAGTGGGGGCCGGGACGGAGCAGTTCTTC.

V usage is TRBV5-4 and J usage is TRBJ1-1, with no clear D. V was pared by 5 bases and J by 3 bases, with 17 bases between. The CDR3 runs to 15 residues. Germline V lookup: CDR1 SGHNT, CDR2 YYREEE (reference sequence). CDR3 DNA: TGTGCCAGCAGTTCGGAGTGGGCCGTGGACACTGAAGCTTTCTTT. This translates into CASSSEWAVDTEAFF.

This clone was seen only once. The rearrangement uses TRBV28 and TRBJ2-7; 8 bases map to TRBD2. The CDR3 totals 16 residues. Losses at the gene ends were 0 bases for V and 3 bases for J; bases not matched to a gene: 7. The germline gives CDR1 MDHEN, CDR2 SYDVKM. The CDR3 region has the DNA TGTGCCAGCAGTTTATGGAAACCGGGACTAGTCTACGAGCAGTACTTC. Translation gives CASSLWKPGLVYEQYF.

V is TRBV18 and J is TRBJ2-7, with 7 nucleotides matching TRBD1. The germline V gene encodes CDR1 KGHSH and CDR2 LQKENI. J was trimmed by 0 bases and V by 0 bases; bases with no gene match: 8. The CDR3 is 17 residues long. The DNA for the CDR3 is TGTGCCAGCTCACCACCGACGTTCAGGGGGAGCTCCTACGAGCAGTACTTC. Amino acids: CASSPPTFRGSSYEQYF.